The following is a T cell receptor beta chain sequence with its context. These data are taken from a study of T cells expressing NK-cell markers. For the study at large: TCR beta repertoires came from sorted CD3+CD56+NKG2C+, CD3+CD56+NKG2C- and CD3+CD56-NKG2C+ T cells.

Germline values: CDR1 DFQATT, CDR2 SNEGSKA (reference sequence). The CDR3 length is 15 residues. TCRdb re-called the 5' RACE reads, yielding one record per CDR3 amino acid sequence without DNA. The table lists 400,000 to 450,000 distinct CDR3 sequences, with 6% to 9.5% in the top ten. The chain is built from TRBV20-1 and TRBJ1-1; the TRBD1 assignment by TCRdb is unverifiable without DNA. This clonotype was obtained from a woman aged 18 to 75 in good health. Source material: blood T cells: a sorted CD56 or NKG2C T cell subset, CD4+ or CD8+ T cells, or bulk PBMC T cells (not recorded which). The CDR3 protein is CSASPTGRMITEAFF.